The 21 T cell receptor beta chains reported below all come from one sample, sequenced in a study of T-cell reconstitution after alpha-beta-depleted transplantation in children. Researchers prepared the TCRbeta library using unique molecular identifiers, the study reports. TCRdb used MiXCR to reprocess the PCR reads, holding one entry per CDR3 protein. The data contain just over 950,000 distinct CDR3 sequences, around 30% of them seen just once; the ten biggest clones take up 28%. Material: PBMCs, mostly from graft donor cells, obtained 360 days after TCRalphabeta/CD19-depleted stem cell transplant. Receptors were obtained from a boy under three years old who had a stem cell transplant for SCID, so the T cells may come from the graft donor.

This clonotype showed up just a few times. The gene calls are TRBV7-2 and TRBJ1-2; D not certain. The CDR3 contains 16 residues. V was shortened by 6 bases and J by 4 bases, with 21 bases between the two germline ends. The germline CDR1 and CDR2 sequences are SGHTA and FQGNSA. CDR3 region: CASSTGSGDVVYGYTF. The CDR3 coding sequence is TGTGCCAGCAGTACCGGATCGGGCGACGTTGTCTATGGCTACACCTTC. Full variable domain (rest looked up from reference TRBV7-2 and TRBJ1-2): GAGVSQSPSNKVTEKGKDVELRCDPISGHTALYWYRQSLGQGLEFLIYFQGNSAPDKSGLPSDRFSAERTGGSVSTLTIQRTQQEDSAVYLCASSTGSGDVVYGYTFGSGTRLTVV.

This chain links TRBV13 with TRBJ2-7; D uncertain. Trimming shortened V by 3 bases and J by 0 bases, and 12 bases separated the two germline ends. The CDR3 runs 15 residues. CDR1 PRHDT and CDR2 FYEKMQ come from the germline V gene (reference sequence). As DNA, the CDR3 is TGTGCCAGCAGCTTTACCTTAAGGAGCTCCTACGAGCAGTACTTC. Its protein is CASSFTLRSSYEQYF.

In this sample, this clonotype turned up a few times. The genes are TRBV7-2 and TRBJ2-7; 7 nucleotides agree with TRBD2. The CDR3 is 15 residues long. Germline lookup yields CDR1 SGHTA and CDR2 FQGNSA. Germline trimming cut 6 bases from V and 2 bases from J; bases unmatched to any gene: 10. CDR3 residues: CASRRGAGDPYEQYF. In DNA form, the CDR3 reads TGTGCCAGCAGACGAGGGGCGGGGGACCCCTACGAGCAGTACTTC.

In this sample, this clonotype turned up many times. The CDR3 nucleotides read TGTGCCAGCAGCGTAGACGGCAGGGTCATAACTGAAGCTTTCTTT. Translated, it gives CASSVDGRVITEAFF. The V call is TRBV9, the J call TRBJ1-1, with a tentative D call TRBD1 (5 bases). CDR3 size: 15 residues. V lost 0 bases and J 5 bases, leaving 14 bases between the germline ends. CDR1 is SGDLS, CDR2 YYNGEE, per germline.

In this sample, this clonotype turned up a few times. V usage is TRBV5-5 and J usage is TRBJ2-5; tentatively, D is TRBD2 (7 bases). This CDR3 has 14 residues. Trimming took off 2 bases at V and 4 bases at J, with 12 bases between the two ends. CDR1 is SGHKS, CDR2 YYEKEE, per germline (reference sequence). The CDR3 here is CASSLWAGAETQYF. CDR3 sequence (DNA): TGTGCCAGCAGCTTATGGGCGGGGGCAGAGACCCAGTACTTC. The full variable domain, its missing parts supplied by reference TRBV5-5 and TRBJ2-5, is DAGVTQSPTHLIKTRGQQVTLRCSPISGHKSVSWYQQVLGQGPQFIFQYYEKEERGRGNFPDRFSARQFPNYSSELNVNALLLGDSALYLCASSLWAGAETQYFGPGTRLLVL.

The CDR3 loop is CSASLILRTDTQYF. The CDR3 DNA follows: TGCAGTGCTAGCCTTATTTTACGCACAGATACGCAGTATTTT. The chain recombines TRBV20-1 with TRBJ2-3, with no clear D. This CDR3 comprises 14 residues. The germline V gene has CDR1 DFQATT and CDR2 SNEGSKA (reference sequence). V was pared by 3 bases and J by 1 base, with 11 bases between.

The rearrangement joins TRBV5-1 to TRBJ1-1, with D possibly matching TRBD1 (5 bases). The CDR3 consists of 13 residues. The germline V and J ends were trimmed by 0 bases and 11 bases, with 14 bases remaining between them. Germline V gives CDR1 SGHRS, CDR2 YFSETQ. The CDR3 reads CASSLGGGMAAFF. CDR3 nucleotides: TGCGCCAGCAGCTTGGGTGGGGGGATGGCGGCTTTCTTT.

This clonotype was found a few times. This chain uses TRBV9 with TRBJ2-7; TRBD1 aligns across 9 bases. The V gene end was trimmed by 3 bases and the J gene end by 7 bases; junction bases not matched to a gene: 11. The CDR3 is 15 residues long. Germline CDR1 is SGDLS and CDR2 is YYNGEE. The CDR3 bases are TGTGCCAGCAGCGCTAGGGACAGGGTCTCGAGGGAGCAGTACTTC. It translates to CASSARDRVSREQYF. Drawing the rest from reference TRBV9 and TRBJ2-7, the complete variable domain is DSGVTQTPKHLITATGQRVTLRCSPRSGDLSVYWYQQSLDQGLQFLIQYYNGEERAKGNILERFSAQQFPDLHSELNLSSLELGDSALYFCASSARDRVSREQYFGPGTRLTVT.

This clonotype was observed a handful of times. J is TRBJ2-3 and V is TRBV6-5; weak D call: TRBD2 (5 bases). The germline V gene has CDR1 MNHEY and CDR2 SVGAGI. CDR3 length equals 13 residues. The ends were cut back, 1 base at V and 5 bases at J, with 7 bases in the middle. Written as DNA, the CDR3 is TGTGCCAGCAGTTACTATCGGGGAGATACGCAGTATTTT. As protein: CASSYYRGDTQYF.

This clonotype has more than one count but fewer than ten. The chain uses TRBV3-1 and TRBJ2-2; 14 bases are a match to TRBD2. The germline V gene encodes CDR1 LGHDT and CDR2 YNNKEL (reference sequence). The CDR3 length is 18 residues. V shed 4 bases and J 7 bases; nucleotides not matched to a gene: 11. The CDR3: CASSPRSGLAGGSGELFF. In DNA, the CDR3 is TGTGCCAGCAGCCCTCGCTCAGGACTAGCGGGGGGTAGCGGGGAGCTGTTTTTT.

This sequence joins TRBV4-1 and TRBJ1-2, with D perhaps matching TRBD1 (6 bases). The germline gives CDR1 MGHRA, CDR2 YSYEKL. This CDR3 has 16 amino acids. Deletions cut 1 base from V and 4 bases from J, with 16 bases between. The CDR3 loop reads CASSQALRDNSYGYTF. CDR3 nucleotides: TGCGCCAGCAGCCAAGCGTTACGGGACAACAGCTATGGCTACACCTTC.

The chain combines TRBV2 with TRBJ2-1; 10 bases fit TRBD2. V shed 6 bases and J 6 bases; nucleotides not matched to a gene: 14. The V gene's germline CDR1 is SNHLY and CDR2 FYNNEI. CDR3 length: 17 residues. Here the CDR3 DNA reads TGTGCCAGCAGAAGGGAGCGGGGGGGCCGGTCCACCAATGAGCAGTTCTTC. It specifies CASRRERGGRSTNEQFF.

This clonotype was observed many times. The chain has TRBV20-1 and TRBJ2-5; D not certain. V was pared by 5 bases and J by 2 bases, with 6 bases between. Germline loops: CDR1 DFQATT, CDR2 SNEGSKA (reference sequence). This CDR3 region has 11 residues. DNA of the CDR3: TGCAGTGCTGGTATTCAAGAGACCCAGTACTTC. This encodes CSAGIQETQYF.

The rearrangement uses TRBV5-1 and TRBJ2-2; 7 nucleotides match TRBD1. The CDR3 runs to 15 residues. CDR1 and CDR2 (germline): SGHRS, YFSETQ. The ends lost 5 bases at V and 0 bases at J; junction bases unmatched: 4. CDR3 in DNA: TGCGCCAGCAGGGCAGGGGGTTCGAACACCGGGGAGCTGTTTTTT. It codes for CASRAGGSNTGELFF.

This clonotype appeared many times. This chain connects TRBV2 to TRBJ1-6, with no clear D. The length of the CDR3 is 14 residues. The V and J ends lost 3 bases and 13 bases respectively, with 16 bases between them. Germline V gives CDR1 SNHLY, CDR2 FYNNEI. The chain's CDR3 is CASSDDPGWGPLHF. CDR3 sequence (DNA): TGTGCCAGCAGTGATGATCCTGGTTGGGGTCCCCTCCACTTT.

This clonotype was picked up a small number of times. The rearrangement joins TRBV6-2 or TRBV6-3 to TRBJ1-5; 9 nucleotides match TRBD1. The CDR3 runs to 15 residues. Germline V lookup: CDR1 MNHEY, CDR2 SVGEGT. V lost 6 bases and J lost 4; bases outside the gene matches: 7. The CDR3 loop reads CASRSRQGGNQPQHF. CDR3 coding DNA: TGTGCCAGCAGGAGCCGACAGGGGGGAAATCAGCCCCAGCATTTT.

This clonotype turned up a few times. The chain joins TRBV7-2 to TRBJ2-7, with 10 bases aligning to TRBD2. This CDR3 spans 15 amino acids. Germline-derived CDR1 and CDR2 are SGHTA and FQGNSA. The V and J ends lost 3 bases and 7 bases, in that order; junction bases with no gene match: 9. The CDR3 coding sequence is TGTGCCAGCAGCTTGGCACTAGCGGGGAATGGGGAGCAGTACTTC. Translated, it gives CASSLALAGNGEQYF. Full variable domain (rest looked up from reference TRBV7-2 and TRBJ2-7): GAGVSQSPSNKVTEKGKDVELRCDPISGHTALYWYRQSLGQGLEFLIYFQGNSAPDKSGLPSDRFSAERTGGSVSTLTIQRTQQEDSAVYLCASSLALAGNGEQYFGPGTRLTVT.

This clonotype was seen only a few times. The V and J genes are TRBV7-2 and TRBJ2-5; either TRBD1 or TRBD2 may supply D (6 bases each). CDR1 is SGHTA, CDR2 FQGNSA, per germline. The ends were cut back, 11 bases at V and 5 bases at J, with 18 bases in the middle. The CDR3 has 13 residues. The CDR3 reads CAGRPGAEETQYF. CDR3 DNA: TGTGCCGGGAGGCCGGGGGCGGAGGAGACCCAGTACTTC.

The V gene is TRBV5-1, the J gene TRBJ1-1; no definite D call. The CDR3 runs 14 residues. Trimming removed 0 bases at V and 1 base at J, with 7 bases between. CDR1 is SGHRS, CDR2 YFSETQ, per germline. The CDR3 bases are TGCGCCAGCAGCTTGGTGCCGAGGAACACTGAAGCTTTCTTT. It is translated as CASSLVPRNTEAFF.

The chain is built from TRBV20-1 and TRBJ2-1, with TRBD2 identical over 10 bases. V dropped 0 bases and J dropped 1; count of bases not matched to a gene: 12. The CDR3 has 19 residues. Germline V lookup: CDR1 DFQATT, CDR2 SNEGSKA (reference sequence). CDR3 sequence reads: CSARDLERGGVRSYNEQFF. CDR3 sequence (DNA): TGCAGTGCTAGAGATCTGGAGCGGGGGGGCGTTAGATCCTACAATGAGCAGTTCTTC.

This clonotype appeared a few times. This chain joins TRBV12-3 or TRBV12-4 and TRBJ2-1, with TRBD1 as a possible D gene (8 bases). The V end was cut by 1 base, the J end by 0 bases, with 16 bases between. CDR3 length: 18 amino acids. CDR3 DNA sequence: TGTGCCAGCAGTTTAGGAGGACAGGGCGGGAGCTCCTACAATGAGCAGTTCTTC. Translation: CASSLGGQGGSSYNEQFF.